Below, 22 T cell receptor beta chains from the same sample are listed, as sequenced in a study of T cells in Graves' hyperthyroidism and ophthalmopathy. Amplification of TCR beta CDR3 regions was performed using RNA transcripts as template. First-round RT-PCR with HTBI primers amplified the TCR CDR3 region. From the multiplex PCR reads, TCRdb called clonotypes with MiXCR, one entry per CDR3 protein. This repertoire shows fewer than 350,000 distinct CDR3 sequences, roughly 15% found once; its top ten account for roughly 31%. What was sequenced was blood. The receptors shown here come from a woman aged 50 to 60 with Graves' hyperthyroidism that later progressed to Graves' ophthalmopathy.

This clonotype was observed many times. The CDR3 is CSASFQGPYGYTF. The CDR3 DNA sequence: TGCAGTGCTAGTTTCCAGGGGCCCTATGGCTACACCTTC. The genes are TRBV20-1 and TRBJ1-2; tentatively, D is TRBD1 (6 bases). This CDR3 is 13 amino acids long. Per germline, CDR1 DFQATT and CDR2 SNEGSKA (reference sequence). Trimming removed 3 bases at V and 4 bases at J, with 12 bases between.

The chain joins TRBV18 to TRBJ1-1; the D gene is possibly TRBD1 (5 bases). The CDR3 length is 15 residues. Looked up from germline, CDR1 is KGHSH and CDR2 is LQKENI. Trimming took off 0 bases at V and 3 bases at J, with 11 bases between the two ends. CDR3 sequence (DNA): TGTGCCAGCTCACCACCGGGCGGCAGGGACACTGAAGCTTTCTTT. This translates into CASSPPGGRDTEAFF. Complete variable domain (other parts from reference TRBV18 and TRBJ1-1): NAGVMQNPRHLVRRRGQEARLRCSPMKGHSHVYWYRQLPEEGLKFMVYLQKENIIDESGMPKERFSAEFPKEGPSILRIQQVVRGDSAAYFCASSPPGGRDTEAFFGQGTRLTVV.

The sample holds many counts of this clonotype. This chain links TRBV5-1 with TRBJ2-3, with TRBD2 matching over 10 bases. Trimming removed 5 bases from V and 5 bases from J; junction bases left unmatched: 5. This CDR3 is built from 14 residues. Per germline, CDR1 SGHRS and CDR2 YFSETQ. This chain's CDR3 is CASRPSGREDTQYF. The CDR3 region has the DNA TGCGCCAGCAGACCGAGCGGGAGGGAAGATACGCAGTATTTT.

This clonotype was recorded many times. The V gene is TRBV30, the J gene TRBJ2-7; TRBD1 or TRBD2 may be the D gene (6 bases each). The CDR3 is 14 amino acids. V lost 5 bases to trimming and J lost 2 bases, with 16 bases between them. The V gene's germline CDR1 is GTSNPN and CDR2 SVGIG (reference sequence). The CDR3 nucleotides are TGTGCCTGGGGAGGGGGACACTGGACCTACGAGCAGTACTTC. Its translation is CAWGGGHWTYEQYF.

Ten or more counts support this clonotype. The rearrangement uses TRBV6-1 and TRBJ2-7, with 10 bases matching TRBD2. V gave up 6 bases and J gave up 3 bases; unmatched junction bases: 8. Germline CDR1 is MNHNS and CDR2 is SASEGT. The length of the CDR3 is 15 residues. CDR3 region: CASRDTSGTYYEQYF. The CDR3 bases are TGTGCCAGCAGGGATACTAGCGGGACATACTACGAGCAGTACTTC.

The chain has TRBV9 and TRBJ2-7; TRBD2 is a possible D gene (6 bases). The CDR3 covers 15 residues. In germline, CDR1 is SGDLS, CDR2 YYNGEE. V was shortened by 2 bases and J by 6 bases, with 18 bases between the two germline ends. The chain's CDR3 is CASSVGTAPLTEQYF. The DNA for the CDR3 is TGTGCCAGCAGCGTCGGGACTGCTCCACTCACCGAGCAGTACTTC.

The sample holds many counts of this clonotype. V gene TRBV28 combines with J gene TRBJ2-5; 13 bases fit TRBD2. Germline loops: CDR1 MDHEN, CDR2 SYDVKM. CDR3 length equals 15 residues. The V segment lost 9 bases and the J segment 1 base; nucleotides outside the gene matches: 5. CDR3 bases: TGTGCCAGTTTGGGACTAGCGGGAACCCAAGAGACCCAGTACTTC. Amino acids: CASLGLAGTQETQYF. Variable domain in full (rest from reference TRBV28 and TRBJ2-5): DVKVTQSSRYLVKRTGEKVFLECVQDMDHENMFWYRQDPGLGLRLIYFSYDVKMKEKGDIPEGYSVSREKKERFSLILESASTNQTSMYLCASLGLAGTQETQYFGPGTRLLVL.

This clonotype was counted ten times or more. This chain joins TRBV3-1 and TRBJ1-1, with D perhaps matching TRBD1 (5 bases). V gave up 5 bases and J gave up 6 bases, with 25 bases separating them. CDR1 LGHDT and CDR2 YNNKEL come from the germline V gene (reference sequence). CDR3 length: 17 amino acids. CDR3 DNA: TGTGCCAGCAGCGCCTCGGTGATAGGGACGCCTCTCGCTGAAGCTTTCTTT. Translation gives CASSASVIGTPLAEAFF. The full variable domain, its missing parts supplied by reference TRBV3-1 and TRBJ1-1, is DTAVSQTPKYLVTQMGNDKSIKCEQNLGHDTMYWYKQDSKKFLKIMFSYNNKELIINETVPNRFSPKSPDKAHLNLHINSLELGDSAVYFCASSASVIGTPLAEAFFGQGTRLTVV.

At least ten counts were recorded for this clonotype. This chain connects TRBV9 to TRBJ2-5; 7 positions match TRBD2. CDR3 length: 14 amino acids. CDR1 and CDR2 (germline): SGDLS, YYNGEE. V lost 0 bases, J lost 4 bases, and 3 bases stayed unmatched. In nucleotides, the CDR3 is TGTGCCAGCAGCGTAGAGGCTAGCGGAGAGACCCAGTACTTC. This gives the protein CASSVEASGETQYF.

Comment on this clonotype: A much larger clone is a single base away; this may be a read error. V gene TRBV2 combines with J gene TRBJ2-7; weak D call: TRBD1 (6 bases). The CDR3 runs 12 residues. Germline CDR1 and CDR2: SNHLY and FYNNEI. With 10 bases removed from V and 3 bases from J, the gap between germline ends came to 13 bases. The CDR3 bases are TGTGCCACCACAGGGCCCTGCTACGAGCAGTACTTC. This encodes CATTGPCYEQYF.

This clonotype was recorded at least ten times. The gene calls are TRBV6-1 and TRBJ1-1; possible D gene TRBD1, 6 bases. V lost 5 bases and J lost 0, with 10 bases in between. The V gene's germline CDR1 is MNHNS and CDR2 SASEGT. There are 14 residues in the CDR3. The CDR3 reads CASSLGQLNTEAFF. As DNA, the CDR3 is TGTGCCAGCAGTCTAGGACAGTTGAACACTGAAGCTTTCTTT.

This clonotype was observed at least ten times. The chain combines TRBV29-1 with TRBJ1-1; possible D gene TRBD1, 5 bases. The CDR3 contains 12 residues. The V and J ends lost 7 bases and 10 bases respectively, with 19 bases between them. Germline V gene data show CDR1 as SQVTM and CDR2 as ANQGSEA. In nucleotides, the CDR3 is TGCAGCGCCCAAGAGTGGGGTGGGGGAGCTTTCTTT. As protein: CSAQEWGGGAFF.

This clonotype appeared many times. The chain employs TRBV10-3 and TRBJ2-5; no definite D call. CDR1 is ENHRY, CDR2 SYGVKD, per germline. The CDR3 is 14 residues long. V was cut by 0 bases and J by 5 bases, with 10 bases left in between. CDR3 in DNA: TGTGCCATCAGTGAGTCGCCCCCGCCGGAGACCCAGTACTTC. This sequence encodes CAISESPPPETQYF.

The chain recombines TRBV18 with TRBJ1-6, with 7 bases matching TRBD1. V gave up 7 bases and J gave up 8 bases; unmatched junction bases: 5. This CDR3 region has 13 residues. The germline V gene has CDR1 KGHSH and CDR2 LQKENI. CDR3 sequence reads: CASLQGFDSPLHF. The DNA for the CDR3 is TGTGCCAGCTTACAGGGGTTTGATTCACCCCTCCACTTT. Together with reference TRBV18 and TRBJ1-6, the CDR3 gives the full variable domain: NAGVMQNPRHLVRRRGQEARLRCSPMKGHSHVYWYRQLPEEGLKFMVYLQKENIIDESGMPKERFSAEFPKEGPSILRIQQVVRGDSAAYFCASLQGFDSPLHFGNGTRLTVT.

This clonotype was detected only a few times. The chain employs TRBV28 and TRBJ2-4; 9 bases match TRBD2. The CDR3 has 15 residues. Per germline, CDR1 MDHEN and CDR2 SYDVKM. J lost 4 bases, V lost 2 bases, and 3 bases had no gene match. CDR3 sequence: CASSLVAGVKNIQYF. CDR3 DNA sequence: TGTGCCAGCAGTTTAGTAGCGGGGGTAAAAAACATTCAGTACTTC.

This clonotype came up many times. The V and J genes are TRBV6-2 or TRBV6-3 and TRBJ2-5; 7 bases are shared with TRBD2. Losses at the gene ends were 3 bases for V and 5 bases for J; bases not matched to a gene: 6. Germline CDR1 is MNHEY and CDR2 is SVGEGT. The CDR3 length is 14 residues. The CDR3 DNA follows: TGTGCCAGCAGTTATTGGGCGGGAGTGGAGACCCAGTACTTC. Translating it yields CASSYWAGVETQYF.

The chain links TRBV27 to TRBJ2-7, with 8 bases lining up with TRBD2. The CDR3 loop spans 15 amino acids. The germline V gene has CDR1 MNHEY and CDR2 SMNVEV (reference sequence). The V gene end was trimmed by 5 bases and the J gene end by 0 bases; junction bases not matched to a gene: 6. This CDR3 reads CASSPALAASYEQYF. Here the CDR3 DNA reads TGTGCCAGCAGTCCCGCACTAGCGGCCTCCTACGAGCAGTACTTC.

This clonotype was picked up many times. The chain combines TRBV7-2 with TRBJ2-7; D possibly corresponds to TRBD1 (6 bases). Germline V lookup: CDR1 SGHTA, CDR2 FQGNSA. The CDR3 length is 16 residues. V was trimmed by 0 bases and J by 2 bases, leaving 14 bases between them. CDR3 amino acids: CASSLAGAGLTYEQYF. The CDR3 nucleotides are TGTGCCAGCAGCTTAGCGGGGGCGGGCCTTACCTACGAGCAGTACTTC.

This clonotype was counted ten times or more. The V gene is TRBV28, the J gene TRBJ1-5, with D maybe TRBD1 (6 bases). The CDR3 sequence is 14 residues long. Per the germline V gene, CDR1 is MDHEN and CDR2 is SYDVKM. Trimming shortened V by 4 bases and J by 7 bases, and 14 bases separated the two germline ends. The CDR3 is CASSYPRGWQPQHF. The CDR3 DNA reads TGTGCCAGCAGTTACCCCAGGGGTTGGCAGCCCCAGCATTTT.

This clonotype was picked up many times. The V call is TRBV3-1, the J call TRBJ1-2; D is perhaps TRBD1 (6 bases). The CDR3 loop spans 14 amino acids. Looked up from germline, CDR1 is LGHDT and CDR2 is YNNKEL (reference sequence). The V end was cut by 4 bases, the J end by 9 bases, with 18 bases between. In nucleotides, the CDR3 is TGTGCCAGCAGCCTAGTCGACAGGCCTGGGAGCTACACCTTC. Protein sequence: CASSLVDRPGSYTF.

This clonotype was counted many times. The chain employs TRBV10-3 and TRBJ2-3; 8 nucleotides agree with TRBD2. Trimming cost V 8 bases and J 5 bases; bases outside gene matches: 9. CDR1 is ENHRY and CDR2 is SYGVKD in the germline V gene. CDR3 size: 14 residues. The CDR3 DNA sequence: TGTGCCATCGCGCGGGAGGCGGAGGGAGATACGCAGTATTTT. Encoded protein: CAIAREAEGDTQYF.

This clonotype occurred many times. The genes are TRBV18 and TRBJ2-5; D gene unclear. This CDR3 contains 13 residues. Looked up from germline, CDR1 is KGHSH and CDR2 is LQKENI. V was pared by 3 bases and J by 2 bases, with 7 bases between. The CDR3 loop is CASSPNNQETQYF. The CDR3 DNA reads TGTGCCAGCTCACCGAATAATCAAGAGACCCAGTACTTC.